This TCR beta chain was documented in a study of cytomegalovirus exposure and HLA in healthy donors. Study-wide context: There were approximately 400 genotyped donors. Of these, 81% fell in the genetic ancestry cluster associated with self-reported Caucasian donors.

This clone was seen only a few times. At one boundary the junction diverges from the germline segment, which might be a read error. This PCR relied on a set of 60 Vbeta primers and 13 Jbeta primers. Here immunoSEQ multiplex PCR was the method, and the copy in TCRdb shows in-frame clones only, minus some. The table shows 100,000 to 150,000 clones, with 55% to 75% occurring only once. This receptor was identified in a man aged 25-45 years in good health and CMV-seronegative. The sample consisted of PBMCs.

The CDR3: CSSSLAGGMEYF. In DNA form, the CDR3 reads TGTTCCAGCAGCTTAGCGGGGGGTATGGAGTACTTC. This chain uses TRBV7-9 with TRBJ2-5, with TRBD2 matching over 10 bases. The CDR3 is made up of 12 amino acids. Germline V gene data show CDR1 as SEHNR and CDR2 as FQNEAQ (reference sequence). Using reference TRBV7-9 and TRBJ2-5 for the parts outside the CDR3, the full variable domain is DTGVSQNPRHKITKRGQNVTFRCDPISEHNRLYWYRQTLGQGPEFLTYFQNEAQLEKSRLLSDRFSAERPKGSFSTLEIQRTEQGDSAMYLCSSSLAGGMEYFGPGTRLLVL.